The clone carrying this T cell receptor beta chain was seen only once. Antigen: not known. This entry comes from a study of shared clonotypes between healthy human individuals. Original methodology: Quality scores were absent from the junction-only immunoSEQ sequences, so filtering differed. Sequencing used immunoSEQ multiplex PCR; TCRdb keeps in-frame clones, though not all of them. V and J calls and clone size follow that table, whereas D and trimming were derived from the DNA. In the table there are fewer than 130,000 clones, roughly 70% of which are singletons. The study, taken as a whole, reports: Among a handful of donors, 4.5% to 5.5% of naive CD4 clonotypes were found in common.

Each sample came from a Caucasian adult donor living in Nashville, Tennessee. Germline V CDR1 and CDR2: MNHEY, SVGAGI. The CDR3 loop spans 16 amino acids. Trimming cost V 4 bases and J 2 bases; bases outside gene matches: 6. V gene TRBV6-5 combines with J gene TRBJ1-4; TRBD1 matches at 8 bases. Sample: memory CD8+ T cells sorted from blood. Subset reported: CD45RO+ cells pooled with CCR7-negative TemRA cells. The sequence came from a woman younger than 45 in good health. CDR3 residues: CASSFPDRATNEKLFF. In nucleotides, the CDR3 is TGTGCCAGCAGTTTTCCGGACAGGGCCACTAATGAAAAACTGTTTTTT.